This T cell receptor (beta chain) is drawn from a study of blood T cells in healthy people across ages (dated by TCRdb to between 2014 and 2017). About the investigation overall: In model experiments, template switching captured roughly one uniquely barcoded TCR beta cDNA molecule for every two T cells. To track age-related changes in TCR beta repertoire diversity, the study relied on deep sequencing normalized with unique cDNA molecular identifiers. Donors were grouped into four age groups: young (average roughly 15 years), middle-aged (roughly 37), aged (approximately 58) and long-lived (approximately 78). To avoid experimental bias, donors of different ages were distributed randomly across sequencing lanes. The study analyzed two additional independent replicas of 1 million unique cDNA reads from the same blood draw for two donors, one aged 18 to 29 and one aged 80 or older. On the study overall, not on this receptor specifically: There was a strong correlation between observed TCR beta diversity and the percentage of naive T cells measured by flow cytometry. The CMV infection status of donors was not known, potentially confounding age-related changes in expanded clonotypes. Observed TCR beta diversity per million T cells fell roughly linearly with age, and a significant reduction was already apparent by age around 39. Conclusive comparison of naive and antigen-experienced compartments was prevented by the profiling of bulk unsorted PBMCs. Compared with the aged group, the long-lived group had more naive CD4+ T cells, fewer expanded clones and increased TCR diversity, a pattern suggesting age selection. Total diversity estimates from one million sequenced T cells were considered lower bounds and underestimates.

The library was produced with 5' RACE. TCRdb names Illumina HiSeq 2500 as the instrument used. A second PCR of roughly 7 to 11 cycles was performed with a sample-barcoded 5' primer and a J-beta primer mix. A unique molecular identifier was introduced onto each TCR beta cDNA molecule by a template-switch 5' adaptor carrying 12 random nucleotides. Each sample yielded at least 3 million CDR3-containing paired-end reads. The Mint cDNA synthesis kit, primed by a TRBC-specific oligonucleotide, was used to synthesize first-strand cDNA from all RNA. Following uracil-DNA glycosylase treatment, a first 18-cycle PCR with universal primers M1SS and BC2_uni_R was performed on all cDNA. The original methods were these. For normalization, 1 million high-quality reads were randomly selected from each sample, with every read carrying a distinct molecular identifier. Reads with shared molecular identifiers were discarded instead of being binned into consensus sequences. MiTCR, set to a Q25 quality threshold and the strictest error-elimination algorithm, was used for CDR3 identification, clonotype clustering and error correction. A nonparametric unseen species model with Euler transformation was used to estimate lower-bound total TCR beta diversity. Through fastp at Q25 and MiXCR, TCRdb rebuilt clones from the public reads, retaining in-frame beta chains. Rows are unified per CDR3 protein, each entry keeping the most common DNA and genes. TCRdb's processing, not the authors' own work, is the source of the V and J calls. This sample has about 2 million distinct CDR3 sequences in its table, and roughly 49% of those were observed once. The biggest ten clones account for roughly 2% of the sample.

Donors were a few dozen systemically healthy Caucasian individuals from Russia aged roughly 6 to 95 years. Each donor gave roughly 11 milliliters of peripheral blood, drawn into EDTA-treated Vacutainer tubes. Ficoll-Paque density-gradient centrifugation was used to isolate PBMCs, with at least 7 million per sample. Total RNA, at least 6 micrograms per sample, was extracted from PBMCs with Trizol reagent. For every donor, flow cytometry on a PBMC aliquot measured the percentage of naive CD45RAhigh/CD27high T cells. The junction carries 9 bases between V and J, which are trimmed by 10 bases and 4 bases respectively. The CDR3 measures 11 amino acids from cysteine to phenylalanine. The DNA shown is the 33-base CDR3, in frame from base 1. CDR1 and CDR2, per the germline V gene, are MNHEY and SVGEGT. As for this clonotype: No antigen is known for it. No much larger clone exists at a distance of one base, and base qualities are not known.

The chain couples TRBV6-2 or TRBV6-3 to TRBJ2-3; there is no confident call for the D gene. This sequence originates from a woman in her thirties or forties in good health. Sequenced: blood. Here is the DNA: TGTGCCATCTCGTTAGCAGATACGCAGTATTTT. This yields the protein CAISLADTQYF.